The 23 T cell receptor beta chains in this list originate from one sample, sequenced in a study of T cells in Graves' hyperthyroidism and ophthalmopathy. RNA transcripts provided the source from which TCR beta CDR3 regions were amplified. HTBI primers drove first-round RT-PCR of the TCR CDR3. TCRdb fed the multiplex PCR reads into MiXCR, producing one record per CDR3 protein. The repertoire includes roughly 570,000 distinct CDR3 sequences, approximately 14% of them detected once, and roughly 7.3% sits in the top ten. Source material: blood. The receptors were sampled from a woman aged 25 to 45 with Graves' hyperthyroidism.

In its sample, this clonotype was seen a few times. One base away lies a much larger clone, so this may be a sequencing read error. The chain uses TRBV6-1 and TRBJ1-2; perhaps TRBD1 as D (5 bases). The V gene's germline CDR1 is MNHNS and CDR2 SASEGT. The V end was cut by 6 bases, the J end by 0 bases, with 11 bases between. The CDR3 spans 14 residues. CDR3 in amino acids: CASSRDEANYGYTF. Written as DNA, the CDR3 is TGTGCCAGCAGCCGGGACGAAGCTAACTATGGCTACACCTTC.

This clonotype was found many times. This sequence joins TRBV20-1 and TRBJ1-5; TRBD1 might be the D (6 bases). This CDR3 comprises 14 residues. The germline V gene has CDR1 DFQATT and CDR2 SNEGSKA (reference sequence). The V gene lost 3 bases and the J gene lost 7 bases, with 16 bases spanning the gap. The DNA for the CDR3 is TGCAGTGCTAGCGGGCAGGGGCTGGGACAGCCCCAGCATTTT. It translates to CSASGQGLGQPQHF.

At least ten counts were recorded for this clonotype. As DNA, the CDR3 is TGCGCCAGCACCCTCTTGTTTTCGGGACATCTGGCAGGACTAGCGGGAGTCCCCGGGGAGCTGTTTTTT. Protein: CASTLLFSGHLAGLAGVPGELFF. V gene TRBV5-1 combines with J gene TRBJ2-2; 13 bases match TRBD2. The CDR3 sequence is 23 residues long. Unmatched junction bases numbered 29, after V lost 6 bases and J lost 6 bases. Germline V gene data show CDR1 as SGHRS and CDR2 as YFSETQ.

This clonotype was counted ten times or more. The CDR3 reads CASTTSTGDNYEQYF. Here the CDR3 DNA reads TGTGCCAGCACCACCTCGACAGGTGACAACTACGAGCAGTACTTC. J is TRBJ2-7 and V is TRBV6-2 or TRBV6-3, with D possibly matching TRBD1 (6 bases). The CDR3 covers 15 residues. The V gene lost 7 bases and the J gene lost 3 bases, with 19 bases spanning the gap. From germline, CDR1 is MNHEY and CDR2 SVGEGT.

The table lists this clonotype with a few counts. The chain uses TRBV10-3 and TRBJ2-1, with 10 positions matching TRBD2. Trimming at V came to 2 bases and at J to 4 bases, leaving 2 bases not matched to a gene. The germline V gene has CDR1 ENHRY and CDR2 SYGVKD. The CDR3 runs 15 residues. The CDR3 loop is CAISEKTSGYNEQFF. The CDR3 region has the DNA TGTGCCATCAGTGAGAAGACTAGCGGGTACAATGAGCAGTTCTTC.

This clonotype was seen at least ten times. Germline is not matched at one junction end, which may reflect a read error. The V call is TRBV5-1, the J call TRBJ2-2; D is ambiguous. CDR1 and CDR2 (germline): SGHRS, YFSETQ. The CDR3 totals 14 residues. The DNA for the CDR3 is TGTGCCAGCAGCTTAGAGGCGAACACCGGGGAGCTGTTTTTT. This encodes CASSLEANTGELFF.

The chain has TRBV19 and TRBJ1-1; 7 nucleotides line up with TRBD1. After removal of 4 bases from V and 0 bases from J, the junction contained 8 bases not matched to a gene. The CDR3 spans 16 residues. Per germline, CDR1 LNHDA and CDR2 SQIVND (reference sequence). CDR3 sequence reads: CASSTGQRIMNTEAFF. The CDR3 DNA reads as TGTGCCAGTAGTACGGGACAGCGAATTATGAACACTGAAGCTTTCTTT.

This clonotype was detected ten times or more. The chain employs TRBV5-5 and TRBJ1-2; D ambiguous. V lost 0 bases to trimming and J lost 2 bases, with 5 bases between them. The length of the CDR3 is 13 residues. Per germline, CDR1 SGHKS and CDR2 YYEKEE (reference sequence). CDR3 nucleotides: TGTGCCAGCAGCTTGGGGACCAACTATGGCTACACCTTC. This translates into CASSLGTNYGYTF.

This clonotype occurred a few times. This sequence may be a read error, since a much larger clone differs from it by one base. Here the CDR3 DNA reads TGCAGTGCTAGATCATACAGTTCTGCCTACGAGCAGTACTTC. It encodes CSARSYSSAYEQYF. The V gene is TRBV20-1, the J gene TRBJ2-7; no definite D call. Germline V gives CDR1 DFQATT, CDR2 SNEGSKA (reference sequence). The germline V and J ends were trimmed by 2 bases and 2 bases, with 13 bases remaining between them. CDR3 size: 14 residues.

This clonotype was counted many times. J is TRBJ2-3 and V is TRBV2; 9 bases map to TRBD2. Per the germline V gene, CDR1 is SNHLY and CDR2 is FYNNEI. The J segment lost 4 bases and the V segment lost 1 base, leaving 3 bases of the junction unmatched. The CDR3 length is 15 residues. CDR3 protein: CASSEDAGGPDTQYF. CDR3 nucleotide sequence: TGTGCCAGCAGTGAAGACGCGGGAGGGCCAGATACGCAGTATTTT. Using reference TRBV2 and TRBJ2-3 for the parts outside the CDR3, the full variable domain is EPEVTQTPSHQVTQMGQEVILRCVPISNHLYFYWYRQILGQKVEFLVSFYNNEISEKSEIFDDQFSVERPDGSNFTLKIRSTKLEDSAMYFCASSEDAGGPDTQYFGPGTRLTVL.

This clonotype was counted at least ten times. This rearrangement joins TRBV5-1 to TRBJ2-1, with 9 positions matching TRBD1. The V gene's germline CDR1 is SGHRS and CDR2 YFSETQ. Trimming took 6 bases from V and 4 from J; bases not matched to a gene: 8. This CDR3 has 15 amino acids. The CDR3 reads CASTMRTGVYNEQFF. The DNA for the CDR3 is TGCGCCAGCACGATGCGGACAGGGGTATACAATGAGCAGTTCTTC.

The chain carries TRBV3-1 and TRBJ2-1; 10 bases align to TRBD2. The CDR3 loop spans 18 amino acids. The germline V gene encodes CDR1 LGHDT and CDR2 YNNKEL (reference sequence). The ends lost 0 bases at V and 6 bases at J; junction bases unmatched: 11. In DNA, the CDR3 is TGTGCCAGCAGCCAAGATTTGGTTCTAGCGGGGGCCTTCAATGAGCAGTTCTTC. It is translated as CASSQDLVLAGAFNEQFF.

This clonotype has just a few counts. The chain links TRBV7-9 to TRBJ2-7, with a tentative D call TRBD1 (6 bases). The CDR3 is 14 residues long. V dropped 1 base and J dropped 5 bases, with 12 bases sitting between them. Per germline, CDR1 SEHNR and CDR2 FQNEAQ (reference sequence). The chain's CDR3 is CASSLERTEDEQYF. CDR3 sequence (DNA): TGTGCCAGCAGCTTAGAGAGGACAGAGGACGAGCAGTACTTC.

CDR3 region: CASSRWTGEVSFDGYTF. CDR3 DNA: TGTGCCAGCAGTCGCTGGACAGGGGAAGTAAGTTTTGATGGCTACACCTTC. This rearrangement joins TRBV27 to TRBJ1-2, with 9 bases identical to TRBD1. The CDR3 covers 17 residues. V shed 5 bases, J shed 6 bases, and the junction held 16 bases outside the gene matches. From germline, CDR1 is MNHEY and CDR2 SMNVEV (reference sequence).

This clonotype was counted at least ten times. The CDR3 DNA is TGTGCCAGCAGTCTTGATATGGGACTAGCCAAAAACATTCAGTACTTC. Translating gives CASSLDMGLAKNIQYF. The chain recombines TRBV12-3 or TRBV12-4 with TRBJ2-4, with D tentatively TRBD2 (6 bases). Trimming took off 5 bases at V and 0 bases at J, with 14 bases between the two ends. The CDR3 spans 16 residues.

The rearrangement links TRBV20-1 to TRBJ1-2, with 9 bases that match TRBD1. The CDR3 sequence is 12 residues long. CDR1 DFQATT and CDR2 SNEGSKA come from the germline V gene (reference sequence). V trimming: 4 bases; J trimming: 8 bases; junction bases outside the gene matches: 5. In DNA form, the CDR3 reads TGCAGTGCTACCGGGACAGGGTTCGGCTACACCTTC. This translates into CSATGTGFGYTF.

This clonotype was observed many times. The chain carries TRBV11-2 and TRBJ2-7; D may be TRBD1 (5 bases). With 1 base removed from V and 5 bases from J, the gap between germline ends came to 12 bases. The CDR3 length is 14 residues. Germline CDR1 and CDR2: SGHAT and FQNNGV. CDR3: CASSLVWGVDEQYF. The CDR3 DNA reads as TGTGCCAGCAGCTTAGTGTGGGGCGTCGACGAGCAGTACTTC.

In this sample, this clonotype turned up a few times. V gene TRBV29-1 combines with J gene TRBJ1-2; possibly TRBD1 for D (6 bases). Trimming pared 1 base from V and 7 bases from J, leaving 13 bases between. CDR3 length equals 13 residues. Germline V lookup: CDR1 SQVTM, CDR2 ANQGSEA. The CDR3 nucleotides are TGCAGCGTTGAAGTCGGGGGGGCGCTTGGCTACACCTTC. Amino acid sequence: CSVEVGGALGYTF.

This clonotype was picked up many times. The chain employs TRBV12-3 or TRBV12-4 and TRBJ2-1, with D tentatively TRBD2 (5 bases). The CDR3 contains 17 residues. V lost 2 bases and J 1 base, leaving 15 bases between the germline ends. DNA of the CDR3: TGTGCCAGCAGTTTATCCGTGCGTTCGGGGTCCTACAATGAGCAGTTCTTC. Translated, it gives CASSLSVRSGSYNEQFF.

J is TRBJ2-3 and V is TRBV5-1, with 9 bases that match TRBD1. Trimming removed 2 bases from V and 0 bases from J; junction bases left unmatched: 4. The CDR3 sequence is 16 residues long. Germline V gene data show CDR1 as SGHRS and CDR2 as YFSETQ. CDR3 protein: CASSLEQGASTDTQYF. Here the CDR3 DNA reads TGCGCCAGCAGCTTAGAACAGGGGGCTAGCACAGATACGCAGTATTTT.

This clonotype was seen repeatedly, ten times or more. The chain couples TRBV30 to TRBJ1-6; maybe TRBD1 (5 bases). V was trimmed by 1 base and J by 10 bases, leaving 11 bases between them. Germline lookup yields CDR1 GTSNPN and CDR2 SVGIG (reference sequence). The CDR3 totals 13 residues. The CDR3 bases are TGTGCCTGGAGTGAACAGGTTAAATCACCCCTCCACTTT. Translation gives CAWSEQVKSPLHF.

There are many counts of this clonotype. V usage is TRBV2 and J usage is TRBJ1-5; D is unclear. The CDR3 contains 15 residues. Germline CDR1 and CDR2: SNHLY and FYNNEI. With 3 bases removed from V and 2 bases from J, the gap between germline ends came to 11 bases. CDR3: CASSDPGRGNQPQHF. The CDR3 nucleotides are TGTGCCAGCAGTGATCCCGGGAGAGGCAATCAGCCCCAGCATTTT.

This clonotype was seen many times. The chain joins TRBV6-1 to TRBJ2-3; D might be TRBD1 (5 bases). CDR3 length: 16 amino acids. V was shortened by 8 bases and J by 4 bases, with 22 bases between the two germline ends. From germline, CDR1 is MNHNS and CDR2 SASEGT. CDR3 coding DNA: TGTGCCAGCCAGCAGGGTTGGGGTGGATTCGCAGATACGCAGTATTTT. Residues: CASQQGWGGFADTQYF.